Presented here are 5 T cell receptor beta chains from one specimen sequenced in a study of the immune and genomic landscape of osteosarcoma. Profiling relied on immunoSEQ multiplex PCR, and the TCRdb table lists in-frame clones only, not all of them. The sample yields roughly 1,400 clones, 69% seen once. Sequencing was carried out using metastatic tumor tissue from the lung. Source of these receptors: a boy aged 10-17 years with osteosarcoma.

The chain joins TRBV19 to TRBJ2-5; unclear D gene. The germline gives CDR1 LNHDA, CDR2 SQIVND (reference sequence). The CDR3 length is 14 residues. With 6 bases removed from V and 4 bases from J, the gap between germline ends came to 15 bases. The CDR3 DNA follows: TGTGCCAGTAGCCCGACGGCGGTATTAGAGACCCAGTACTTC. As protein: CASSPTAVLETQYF.

The chain employs TRBV7-9 and TRBJ2-7, with a tentative D call TRBD1 (6 bases). Deletions cut 3 bases from V and 4 bases from J, with 19 bases between. Germline CDR1 reads SEHNR; CDR2 reads FQNEAQ (reference sequence). The CDR3 has 16 residues. CDR3 DNA: TGTGCCAGCAGCTTTGGGCGTGGGGGCAGGGCGTACGAGCAGTACTTC. The encoded protein is CASSFGRGGRAYEQYF.

V and J are TRBV9 and TRBJ2-7; D is possibly TRBD2 (5 bases). Germline CDR1 is SGDLS and CDR2 is YYNGEE. The CDR3 consists of 13 residues. The germline V and J ends were trimmed by 0 bases and 6 bases, with 10 bases remaining between them. The CDR3 DNA follows: TGTGCCAGCAGCGTAGACCTCGAGGGCGAGCAGTACTTC. It specifies CASSVDLEGEQYF.

In its sample, this clone was seen a few times. The rearrangement joins TRBV19 to TRBJ2-7; TRBD1 agrees at 9 bases. This CDR3 has 15 residues. Germline CDR1 is LNHDA and CDR2 is SQIVND (reference sequence). V shed 4 bases, J shed 9 bases, and the junction held 13 bases outside the gene matches. CDR3 nucleotide sequence: TGTGCCAGTAGTACTCTGACAGGGGGACTACGAGGGCAGTACTTC. Its protein is CASSTLTGGLRGQYF.

This clone was detected only once. V and J are TRBV21-1 and TRBJ1-1; TRBD1, the D gene given by the table, was not confirmed from the DNA. TRBV21-1 corresponds to a pseudogene. The CDR3 contains 15 residues. CDR3 nucleotide sequence: TGTGCCAGCACCGCGGACAGGGACAAGGGTTCTGAAGCTTTCTTT. It is translated as CASTADRDKGSEAFF.